One sample yielded the 29 T cell receptor beta chains listed below, sequenced in a study of tumor-infiltrating lymphocytes in primary liver carcinoma. Total RNA (roughly 530 ng) served as template for TCR beta cDNA synthesis primed by a constant-region primer. Amplification in three nested multiplex PCR rounds with slightly modified ARM-PCR gave rise to TCR beta libraries. Researchers ran the first two PCR rounds for roughly 11 cycles each with TRBV1-TRBV30 forward primers and a C-beta reverse primer. MiXCR, applied by TCRdb to the multiplex PCR reads, yields one record per CDR3 protein. The sample has more than 150,000 distinct CDR3 sequences; less than 65% are singletons. Out of unsorted whole blood came the blood RNA, and germline DNA was extracted as well. The source material was peripheral blood. All receptors derive from a man in his forties with primary liver carcinoma and hepatitis B virus infection.

This clonotype was seen ten or more times. The V call is TRBV11-2, the J call TRBJ2-7; D ambiguous. The CDR3 has 13 residues. CDR1 is SGHAT and CDR2 is FQNNGV in the germline V gene. The germline V and J ends were trimmed by 5 bases and 4 bases, with 12 bases remaining between them. The CDR3 sequence: CASSAGRQYEQYF. DNA for the CDR3: TGTGCCAGCAGCGCAGGACGGCAATACGAGCAGTACTTC.

This clonotype was observed many times. The chain combines TRBV11-2 with TRBJ2-1; D is unresolved. The ends were cut back, 0 bases at V and 9 bases at J, with 9 bases in the middle. CDR1 SGHAT and CDR2 FQNNGV come from the germline V gene. This CDR3 contains 13 residues. DNA of the CDR3: TGTGCCAGCAGCTTAGAAACTCCTAGTGAGCAGTTCTTC. Its protein product is CASSLETPSEQFF.

The V gene is TRBV14, the J gene TRBJ2-1; tentative D call: TRBD2 (6 bases). This CDR3 is 14 amino acids long. Trimming left V 4 bases short and J 6 bases short, with 13 bases between. From germline, CDR1 is SGHDN and CDR2 FVKESK. CDR3: CASSPLGLLNEQFF. CDR3 DNA: TGTGCCAGCAGCCCTCTCGGACTACTCAATGAGCAGTTCTTC.

This clonotype turned up a few times. The genes are TRBV29-1 and TRBJ2-3, with D possibly matching TRBD2 (6 bases). This CDR3 contains 11 residues. The V gene lost 7 bases and the J gene lost 5 bases, with 10 bases spanning the gap. Germline loops: CDR1 SQVTM, CDR2 ANQGSEA. As DNA, the CDR3 is TGCAGCGCGGACGGGGGAGATACGCAGTATTTT. It specifies CSADGGDTQYF.

This chain connects TRBV12-3 or TRBV12-4 to TRBJ2-5; possible D gene TRBD1, 7 bases. There are 13 residues in the CDR3. The V gene lost 6 bases and the J gene lost 3 bases, with 11 bases spanning the gap. The CDR3 nucleotides read TGTGCCAGCAGGCGGGACAGCGAAGAGACCCAGTACTTC. This encodes CASRRDSEETQYF.

The chain joins TRBV7-8 to TRBJ2-5, with unresolved D. CDR3 length: 13 residues. CDR1 is SGHVS, CDR2 FQNEAQ, per germline. Trimming cost V 5 bases and J 5 bases, with 12 bases left between them. The CDR3 spells CASSRSQRETQYF. The CDR3, as DNA: TGTGCCAGCAGCCGGAGTCAAAGGGAGACCCAGTACTTC.

The CDR3: CASSFGGAEAFF. CDR3 coding DNA: TGTGCCAGCAGCTTCGGCGGGGCTGAAGCTTTCTTT. This sequence joins TRBV5-4 and TRBJ1-1; D not resolved. The V end was cut by 2 bases, the J end by 6 bases, with 8 bases between. The germline V gene has CDR1 SGHNT and CDR2 YYREEE (reference sequence). The CDR3 spans 12 residues.

This clonotype showed up many times. This rearrangement joins TRBV11-2 to TRBJ2-1; 9 bases map to TRBD2. Unmatched junction bases numbered 13, after V lost 2 bases and J lost 8 bases. From germline, CDR1 is SGHAT and CDR2 FQNNGV. The CDR3 length is 17 residues. The CDR3 sequence: CASSLSWRVAGAYEQFF. The CDR3 bases are TGTGCCAGCAGCTTAAGTTGGAGAGTAGCGGGAGCCTATGAGCAGTTCTTC.

This clonotype has just a few counts. This chain connects TRBV6-2 or TRBV6-3 to TRBJ2-7; 8 bases agree with TRBD1. There are 15 residues in the CDR3. With 5 bases clipped from V and 2 bases from J, the junction kept 8 bases outside the gene matches. Germline CDR1 reads MNHEY; CDR2 reads SVGEGT. The CDR3, as DNA: TGTGCCAGCAGTGGGGCCCGGGACAGGACCTACGAGCAGTACTTC. Translation gives CASSGARDRTYEQYF.

About this clonotype itself: This could be a read error, since a much larger clone is one nucleotide away. Because the CDR3's place on the DNA is in doubt, the DNA is left out and the CDR3 is given as listed by TCRdb. The gene calls are TRBV12-3 or TRBV12-4 and TRBJ1-1. The CDR3 spans 13 amino acids, including both terminal residues. The CDR3 region is CASSSSMDAEAFF.

The rearrangement links TRBV4-1 to TRBJ1-2; D may be TRBD1 (5 bases). V lost 3 bases and J 7 bases, leaving 15 bases between the germline ends. Germline V gene data show CDR1 as MGHRA and CDR2 as YSYEKL. CDR3 size: 14 residues. The CDR3 coding sequence is TGCGCCAGCAGCCAGGCTGTAGGGGCCACTGGCTACACCTTC. Amino acid sequence: CASSQAVGATGYTF.

The rearrangement links TRBV6-5 to TRBJ2-1, with a possible D match to TRBD2 (6 bases). The CDR3 runs to 15 residues. Germline loops: CDR1 MNHEY, CDR2 SVGAGI. V lost 4 bases and J 0 bases, leaving 10 bases between the germline ends. CDR3 nucleotide sequence: TGTGCCAGCAGTTCCCCTAGCGCCTCCTACAATGAGCAGTTCTTC. As protein: CASSSPSASYNEQFF.

This clonotype showed up just a few times. This chain uses TRBV10-3 with TRBJ2-3; tentative D call: TRBD1 (6 bases). The CDR3 has 13 amino acids. V shed 6 bases and J shed 4 bases, with 11 bases lying between them. In germline, CDR1 is ENHRY, CDR2 SYGVKD. The CDR3 spells CAISLQGPDTQYF. CDR3 nucleotide sequence: TGTGCCATCAGCTTACAGGGTCCAGATACGCAGTATTTT.

The rearrangement joins TRBV6-5 to TRBJ2-5, with 7 bases aligning to TRBD2. The CDR3 has 14 amino acids. V lost 2 bases, J lost 14 bases, and 14 bases stayed unmatched. Germline assignment: CDR1 MNHEY and CDR2 SVGAGI. The CDR3 region is CASSYGGAGETEYF. CDR3 bases: TGTGCCAGCAGTTACGGAGGGGCGGGAGAGACCGAATACTTC.

This clonotype was recorded a few times. The CDR3 sequence is CASSSQGPNQPQHF. The CDR3 nucleotides read TGTGCCAGCAGTTCACAGGGTCCAAATCAGCCCCAGCATTTT. This chain joins TRBV12-3 or TRBV12-4 and TRBJ1-5; D may be TRBD1 (6 bases). The CDR3 has 14 amino acids. V lost 4 bases and J lost 4, with 11 bases in between.

Remarks on this clonotype: A read error may produce the germline difference seen at one junction end. The chain combines TRBV11-3 with TRBJ1-1; no definite D call. The CDR3 length is 14 residues. CDR1 and CDR2 from the germline V gene are SGHNT and YENEEA. This CDR3 is CARSFTPMNTEAFF. The CDR3 DNA is TGTGCCAGAAGCTTCACACCCATGAACACTGAAGCTTTCTTT.

To note about this clonotype: A much larger clone differs from this one at a single base, so this may be a read error. The chain employs TRBV11-1 and TRBJ2-5; D may be TRBD2 (6 bases). In germline, CDR1 is SGHAT, CDR2 FQDESV (reference sequence). The CDR3 runs to 14 residues. CDR3: CANSLGGDQETQYF. The CDR3 DNA is TGTGCCAACAGCTTAGGAGGGGACCAAGAGACCCAGTACTTC.

This clonotype has a count of ten or more. V usage is TRBV11-2 and J usage is TRBJ2-5; D not certain. CDR1 SGHAT and CDR2 FQNNGV come from the germline V gene. The CDR3 covers 11 residues. Trimming left V 4 bases short and J 10 bases short, with 10 bases between. CDR3 protein: CASSSLGNQYF. CDR3 DNA: TGTGCCAGCAGCTCCTTGGGGAACCAGTACTTC.

In its sample, this clonotype was seen many times. This chain links TRBV12-3 or TRBV12-4 with TRBJ2-1; 10 bases match TRBD2. V dropped 4 bases and J dropped 5; count of bases not matched to a gene: 8. There are 16 residues in the CDR3. Here the CDR3 reads CASSSLAGGIDNEQFF. CDR3 in DNA: TGTGCCAGCAGTTCGTTAGCGGGAGGTATCGACAATGAGCAGTTCTTC.

As for this clonotype: Since a much larger clone is just one base distant, this may be a read error. The rearrangement links TRBV29-1 to TRBJ2-6; no clear D gene. Germline V gene data show CDR1 as SQVTM and CDR2 as ANQGSEA. Trimming pared 4 bases from V and 2 bases from J, leaving 12 bases between. The CDR3 spans 15 residues. The CDR3 sequence: CSVAPSRTGANVLTF. For the CDR3, the DNA is TGCAGCGTTGCGCCGAGTAGGACTGGGGCCAACGTCCTGACTTTC.

Many counts were recorded for this clonotype. The chain links TRBV11-2 to TRBJ1-4; D not resolved. Germline V CDR1 and CDR2: SGHAT, FQNNGV. CDR3 length: 16 residues. The V end lost 3 bases, the J end lost 8 bases, and 19 bases lay between the germline ends. The CDR3 DNA is TGTGCCAGCAGCTTTACTCCGGGAGCCAGAAAGGAAAAACTGTTTTTT. Protein product: CASSFTPGARKEKLFF. The full variable domain, rest sourced from reference TRBV11-2 and TRBJ1-4, is EAGVAQSPRYKIIEKRQSVAFWCNPISGHATLYWYQQILGQGPKLLIQFQNNGVVDDSQLPKDRFSAERLKGVDSTLKIQPAKLEDSAVYLCASSFTPGARKEKLFFGSGTQLSVL.

As for this clonotype: This may arise from a read error, as a much more abundant clone is one base away. This CDR3 is missing its conserved last phenylalanine or tryptophan, likely due to a read error. The V call is TRBV30, the J call TRBJ2-5; unclear D gene. Between the trimmed V and J ends, which lost 1 base and 0 bases, there was a span of 15 bases. In germline, CDR1 is GTSNPN, CDR2 SVGIG (reference sequence). This CDR3 comprises 16 residues. CDR3 region: CAWSGPPLPDQETQYL. CDR3 sequence (DNA): TGTGCCTGGAGTGGCCCCCCCCTGCCAGACCAAGAGACCCAGTACTTA.

This clonotype was recorded a few times. A much larger clone lies one base from this, so it may be a read error. The chain combines TRBV30 with TRBJ2-7; 9 bases are a match to TRBD2. The CDR3 is 13 amino acids. CDR1 is GTSNPN and CDR2 is SVGIG in the germline V gene (reference sequence). The V gene end was trimmed by 8 bases and the J gene end by 0 bases; junction bases not matched to a gene: 5. CDR3 loop: CASSSGNSYEQYF. The DNA of the CDR3 is TGTGCCAGTTCTAGCGGGAACTCCTACGAGCAGTACTTC.

As for this clonotype: One end of the junction varies from germline; a read error may be responsible. The chain links TRBV4-1 to TRBJ1-2, with no clear D. CDR1 is MGHRA and CDR2 is YSYEKL in the germline V gene. The CDR3 covers 12 residues. CDR3 region: CASSQDDYGYTF. Here the CDR3 DNA reads TGCGCCAGCAGCCAAGACGACTACGGCTACACCTTC.

About this clonotype: It may be a read error: a sequence one base away is much more abundant. The chain combines TRBV11-2 with TRBJ2-5; TRBD1 is a possible D gene (5 bases). The CDR3 spans 18 residues. From germline, CDR1 is SGHAT and CDR2 FQNNGV. The CDR3 sequence: CASNLELGRRLERETQYF. The CDR3 coding sequence is TGTGCCAGCAACTTAGAACTGGGGCGGAGACTTGAGAGGGAGACCCAGTACTTC.

This clonotype has at least ten counts. The chain couples TRBV11-2 to TRBJ2-7; possibly TRBD2 for D (5 bases). V dropped 3 bases and J dropped 7 bases, with 13 bases sitting between them. CDR3 length: 13 residues. Germline CDR1 SGHAT, CDR2 FQNNGV. CDR3 DNA sequence: TGTGCCAGCAGCTTTCGGCTAGCCGAGGAGCAGTACTTC. Translated: CASSFRLAEEQYF.

This clonotype appeared a single time. Sequence at one end of the junction differs from germline and may be a read error. CDR3 sequence reads: CASNLWRNTEAFF. In DNA, the CDR3 is TGTGCCAGCAACTTATGGAGGAACACTGAGGCTTTCTTT. The chain combines TRBV11-3 with TRBJ1-1; no definite D call. This CDR3 comprises 13 residues. Germline CDR1 is SGHNT and CDR2 is YENEEA.

This clonotype was observed a handful of times. J is TRBJ1-1 and V is TRBV29-1; D is possibly TRBD1 (6 bases). This CDR3 is built from 12 residues. Germline V gives CDR1 SQVTM, CDR2 ANQGSEA. V lost 7 bases to trimming and J lost 2 bases, with 11 bases between them. The CDR3 spells CSAGTPNTEAFF. CDR3 sequence (DNA): TGCAGCGCCGGGACACCCAACACTGAAGCTTTCTTT.

V usage is TRBV6-1 and J usage is TRBJ2-5; 11 nucleotides line up with TRBD2. The CDR3 is 15 amino acids. The V gene's germline CDR1 is MNHNS and CDR2 SASEGT. V lost 4 bases to trimming and J lost 2 bases; unmatched junction nucleotides: 3. In DNA form, the CDR3 reads TGTGCCAGCAGTGGAACTAGCGGGAGTCAAGAGACCCAGTACTTC. This codes for CASSGTSGSQETQYF.